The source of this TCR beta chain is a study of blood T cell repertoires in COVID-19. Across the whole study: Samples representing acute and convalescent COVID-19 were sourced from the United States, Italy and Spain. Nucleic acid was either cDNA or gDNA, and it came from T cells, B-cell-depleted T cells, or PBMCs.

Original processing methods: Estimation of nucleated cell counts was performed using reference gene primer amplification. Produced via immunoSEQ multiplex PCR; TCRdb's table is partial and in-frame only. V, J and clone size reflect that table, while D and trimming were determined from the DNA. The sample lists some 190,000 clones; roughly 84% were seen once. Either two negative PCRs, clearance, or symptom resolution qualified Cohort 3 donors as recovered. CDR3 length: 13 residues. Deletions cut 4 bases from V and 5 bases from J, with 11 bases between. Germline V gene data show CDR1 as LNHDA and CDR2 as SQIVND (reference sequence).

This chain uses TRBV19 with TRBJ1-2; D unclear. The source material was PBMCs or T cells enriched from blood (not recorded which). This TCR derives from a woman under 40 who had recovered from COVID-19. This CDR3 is CASSKAGFYGYTF. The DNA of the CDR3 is TGTGCCAGTAGTAAGGCAGGATTTTATGGCTACACCTTC.